The rows below give T cell receptor beta chains drawn from one sample of a study of blood T cells in healthy people across ages. TCRdb processed the 5' RACE reads anew with MiXCR; each CDR3 protein has one entry. The sample lists 800,000 or so distinct CDR3 sequences, around 25% occurring once. These data were also reused for a study on T cells of mothers and their children.

The sequenced sample consisted of blood. These receptors all stem from a boy between 10 and 17 years old in good health. Both conserved end residues are part of each CDR3. Fields, in order: D gene, J gene, V gene, clone size, CDR3 DNA, CDR3 protein. The D gene is left open where the match is weak. The size entry is marked missing in some rows and otherwise reads once, few, many or a size class.

>TRBD1|TRBJ1-5|TRBV5-5|few
TGTGCCAGCAGCCCACGGGACAGGGGAAGGGATCAGCCCCAGCATTTT
CASSPRDRGRDQPQHF
>.|TRBJ2-7|TRBV14|.
TGTGCCAGCAGCCAAGAATCAACAGCATCCTACGAGCAGTACTTC
CASSQESTASYEQYF
>TRBD2|TRBJ2-3|TRBV7-9|.
TGTGCCAGCAGCTCACTAGCGGGGATTGGAGATACGCAGTATTTT
CASSSLAGIGDTQYF
>.|TRBJ2-7|TRBV28|.
TGTGCCAGCAGTTTCCCATGGGGGTGGCCCTACGAGCAGTACTTC
CASSFPWGWPYEQYF
>.|TRBJ1-2|TRBV20-1|.
TGCAGTGCTAGAGAAACCAGGGAAACTAACTATGGCTACACCTTC
CSARETRETNYGYTF
>.|TRBJ2-5|TRBV5-1|.
TGCGCCAGCAGCGCCTCCGGGACCCCCCAAGAGACCCAGTACTTC
CASSASGTPQETQYF
>.|TRBJ2-7|TRBV29-1|.
TGCAGCGTTGGACGGGCCCACGAGCAGTACTTC
CSVGRAHEQYF
>.|TRBJ1-1|TRBV30|.
TGTGCCTGGAGTGTACGGTGGAACACTGAAGCTTTCTTT
CAWSVRWNTEAFF
>TRBD2|TRBJ2-1|TRBV20-1|.
TGCAGTGCTAGAGCATCGGGACTAGCGGGAGGAAGCTCCTACAATGAGCAGTTCTTC
CSARASGLAGGSSYNEQFF
>TRBD1|TRBJ2-7|TRBV7-8|few
TGTGCCAGCGGCCGGGACAGGCGAGCCTACGAGCAGTACTTC
CASGRDRRAYEQYF
>.|TRBJ1-1|TRBV3-1|once
TGTGCCAGCAGCCGGGATTACACTGAAGCTTTCTTT
CASSRDYTEAFF
>.|TRBJ1-2|TRBV10-3|.
TGTGCCACCAGTGAGACGAGTGGTGGCTACACCTTC
CATSETSGGYTF
>.|TRBJ1-1|TRBV5-1|few
TGCGCCAGCAGCATGGACGGCCAGATATTGAACACTGAAGCTTTCTTT
CASSMDGQILNTEAFF
>.|TRBJ2-7|TRBV2|.
TGTGCCAGCAGTGACGAGGTCGGTATCTACGAGCAGTACTTC
CASSDEVGIYEQYF
>TRBD1|TRBJ2-3|TRBV14|.
TGTGCCAGCAGCCCGCAGTACCGGGACAGGATCACAGATACGCAGTATTTT
CASSPQYRDRITDTQYF
>.|TRBJ2-6|TRBV6-5|.
TGTGCCAGCAGTTACACGGGCACCGGGGCCAACGTCCTGACTTTC
CASSYTGTGANVLTF
>.|TRBJ1-1|TRBV7-2|.
TGTGCCAGCAGCTTATGGCACTCGAACACTGAAGCTTTCTTT
CASSLWHSNTEAFF
>TRBD2|TRBJ2-5|TRBV14|.
TGTGCCAGCAGCCACCGGACTAGCGGGAGAACTGAGACCCAGTACTTC
CASSHRTSGRTETQYF
>.|TRBJ1-2|TRBV9|few
TGTGCCAGCAGCGCTATACAGGGTAAAGGCTACACCTTC
CASSAIQGKGYTF
>.|TRBJ1-4|TRBV29-1|.
TGCAGCGTTGGCCGACGGCTGGATGAAAAACTGTTTTTT
CSVGRRLDEKLFF
>TRBD1|TRBJ2-1|TRBV4-1|.
TGCGCCAGCAGCCAAGGTCGGGACAGGGTATACAATGAGCAGTTCTTC
CASSQGRDRVYNEQFF
>.|TRBJ2-2|TRBV19|.
TGTGCCAGTAGTATCATTGGGGACACCGGGGAGCTGTTTTTT
CASSIIGDTGELFF